Reported below is one T cell receptor beta chain. This record belongs to a study of T cell changes during pregnancy in multiple sclerosis. Produced via immunoSEQ multiplex PCR; TCRdb's table is partial and in-frame only. The table lists around 85,000 clones, around 93% of them singletons. This sequence was found in a female donor in good health, serving as a control in a pregnancy study. Some clones in this sample may be carry-over from other donors' samples. Sequencing was performed on PBMCs, taken in the first trimester of pregnancy.

The CDR3 DNA sequence: TGTGCCAGCAGCCCCGTCGGGGGGCTCGGCACTGAAGCTTTCTTT. Its translation: CASSPVGGLGTEAFF. V gene TRBV5-5 combines with J gene TRBJ1-1; TRBD1 might be the D (6 bases). The CDR3 loop spans 15 amino acids. Germline V gene sequence: CDR1 SGHKS, CDR2 YYEKEE (reference sequence). V was shortened by 4 bases and J by 4 bases, with 17 bases between the two germline ends.